Each of the 8 T cell receptor beta chains below was sequenced from the same sample in a study of cytotoxic CD8 clonotypes in ibrutinib-treated CLL. Using immunoSEQ multiplex PCR, the repertoire was profiled, and TCRdb retains in-frame clones only, with some absent. Of approximately 350,000 clones in the sample, roughly 67% were seen once. The specimen comprised PBMCs, sampled after 36 months of ibrutinib treatment. All receptors come from a human donor with chronic lymphocytic leukemia.

The chain is built from TRBV25-1 and TRBJ1-4; TRBD1 is a possible D gene (6 bases). The CDR3 extends over 16 amino acids. Germline V gene sequence: CDR1 MGHDK, CDR2 SYGVNS. V dropped 1 base and J dropped 3 bases, with 12 bases sitting between them. CDR3 DNA sequence: TGTGCCAGCAGTGAATTACCCGGGACACCTAATGAAAAACTGTTTTTT. It specifies CASSELPGTPNEKLFF.

Only one count was recorded for this clone. The V and J genes are TRBV7-6 and TRBJ1-2; the match to TRBD1 covers 7 bases. This CDR3 has 15 amino acids. V shed 1 base, J shed 8 bases, and the junction held 10 bases outside the gene matches. CDR1 is SGHVS and CDR2 is FNYEAQ in the germline V gene. CDR3 protein: CASSLGPTGSGGYTF. In DNA form, the CDR3 reads TGTGCCAGCAGCTTAGGCCCGACAGGGTCGGGGGGCTACACCTTC.

J is TRBJ2-7 and V is TRBV29-1; D remains ambiguous. Germline CDR1 SQVTM, CDR2 ANQGSEA. This CDR3 spans 13 amino acids. Deletions cut 2 bases from V and 7 bases from J, with 15 bases between. The CDR3 DNA reads TGCAGCGTTGAAACGCTGGTTCGCAGGGAGCAGTACTTC. Protein product: CSVETLVRREQYF.

The chain is built from TRBV4-3 and TRBJ2-1; 9 bases fit TRBD1. The CDR3 loop spans 16 amino acids. Unmatched junction bases numbered 13, after V lost 5 bases and J lost 8 bases. Germline CDR1 LGHNA, CDR2 YSLEER. The CDR3 spells CASSSRGTGSGDEQFF. CDR3 DNA sequence: TGCGCCAGCAGCAGTCGCGGGACAGGGTCAGGGGATGAGCAGTTCTTC.

This sequence joins TRBV5-5 and TRBJ2-3; D is possibly TRBD1 or TRBD2 (5 bases each). The germline V and J ends were trimmed by 5 bases and 9 bases, with 22 bases remaining between them. CDR3 length: 15 amino acids. CDR1 and CDR2 from the germline V gene are SGHKS and YYEKEE (reference sequence). The CDR3 bases are TGTGCCAGCAGAGCCGGGACCGAGATTATTTGGACGCAGTATTTT. Translation: CASRAGTEIIWTQYF.

The chain has TRBV7-9 and TRBJ2-2; D ambiguous. Trimming removed 4 bases from V and 3 bases from J, with 3 bases in between. The CDR3 loop spans 12 amino acids. Germline V gives CDR1 SEHNR, CDR2 FQNEAQ (reference sequence). The CDR3 sequence is CASSWDTGELFF. CDR3 nucleotides: TGTGCCAGCAGCTGGGACACCGGGGAGCTGTTTTTT. The whole variable domain, filled in from reference TRBV7-9 and TRBJ2-2, reads DTGVSQNPRHKITKRGQNVTFRCDPISEHNRLYWYRQTLGQGPEFLTYFQNEAQLEKSRLLSDRFSAERPKGSFSTLEIQRTEQGDSAMYLCASSWDTGELFFGEGSRLTVL.

This clone appeared a few times. This sequence joins TRBV4-3 and TRBJ2-1; 8 positions agree with TRBD2. Germline CDR1 LGHNA, CDR2 YSLEER. The trim removed 3 bases at V and 5 bases at J, leaving 6 bases unmatched. The CDR3 spans 15 residues. The CDR3, as DNA: TGCGCCAGCAGCCAGCTAGCGGGTAGGAACAATGAGCAGTTCTTC. It encodes CASSQLAGRNNEQFF.

The chain combines TRBV2 with TRBJ1-1, with TRBD1 as a possible D gene (5 bases). V lost 4 bases, J lost 3 bases, and 6 bases lay in between. Germline CDR1 SNHLY, CDR2 FYNNEI. The CDR3 covers 12 residues. CDR3 nucleotides: TGTGCCAGCAGTGGGGACTACACTGAAGCTTTCTTT. This translates into CASSGDYTEAFF.